This T cell receptor beta chain was identified in a study of shared clonotypes between healthy human individuals. Study conclusions and caveats: Limited genetic and exposure-history diversity came from having few donors.

Using immunoSEQ multiplex PCR, the repertoire was profiled, and TCRdb retains in-frame clones only, with some absent. The data contain approximately 1,000,000 clones, 70% to 80% of them singletons. This clone has a count of ten or more. Its antigen is not identified. This CDR3 spans 14 amino acids. V was trimmed by 3 bases and J by 6 bases, leaving 15 bases between them. Per germline, CDR1 SGHAT and CDR2 FQNNGV. The sequence came from a man between 18 and 29 years old in good health. Some clones in this sample may be carry-over from other donors' samples. The sample taken for sequencing was memory CD4+ T cells from PBMCs. Regarding subset: CD45RA-negative fraction. V is TRBV11-2 and J is TRBJ2-7; D tentatively reads TRBD1 or TRBD2 (6 bases each). In DNA form, the CDR3 reads TGTGCCAGCAGCTTGGGCTTTGGGGGGCGCGAGCAGTACTTC. This encodes CASSLGFGGREQYF.